Following are 2 T cell receptor beta chains from one sample sequenced in a study of CD8 T cells in Susac syndrome. RNA was extracted with the RNeasy kit, and a quantity of about 0.5 to 1 ug was reverse transcribed using random hexamers. TCRdb called the immunoSEQ multiplex PCR reads again in MiXCR, with one record for every CDR3 protein. The sample records hundreds of thousands of distinct CDR3 sequences, around 90% being singletons. The specimen was CD8+ T cells from PBMCs. The receptors shown here come from a human donor with multiple sclerosis.

The chain is built from TRBV14 and TRBJ2-7; 7 nucleotides agree with TRBD1. V lost 3 bases to trimming and J lost 2 bases; unmatched junction nucleotides: 4. The CDR3 is 14 amino acids. The V gene's germline CDR1 is SGHDN and CDR2 FVKESK. This chain's CDR3 is CASSQVGTAYEQYF. The CDR3 nucleotides read TGTGCCAGCAGCCAGGTGGGGACAGCCTACGAGCAGTACTTC.

V gene TRBV30 combines with J gene TRBJ1-2, with TRBD1 as a possible D gene (6 bases). Trimming stripped 3 bases from V and 4 bases from J, with 9 bases between. There are 12 residues in the CDR3. The germline CDR1 and CDR2 sequences are GTSNPN and SVGIG (reference sequence). The CDR3 spells CAWRTGLYGYTF. The CDR3 nucleotides are TGTGCCTGGAGGACAGGACTCTATGGCTACACCTTC.